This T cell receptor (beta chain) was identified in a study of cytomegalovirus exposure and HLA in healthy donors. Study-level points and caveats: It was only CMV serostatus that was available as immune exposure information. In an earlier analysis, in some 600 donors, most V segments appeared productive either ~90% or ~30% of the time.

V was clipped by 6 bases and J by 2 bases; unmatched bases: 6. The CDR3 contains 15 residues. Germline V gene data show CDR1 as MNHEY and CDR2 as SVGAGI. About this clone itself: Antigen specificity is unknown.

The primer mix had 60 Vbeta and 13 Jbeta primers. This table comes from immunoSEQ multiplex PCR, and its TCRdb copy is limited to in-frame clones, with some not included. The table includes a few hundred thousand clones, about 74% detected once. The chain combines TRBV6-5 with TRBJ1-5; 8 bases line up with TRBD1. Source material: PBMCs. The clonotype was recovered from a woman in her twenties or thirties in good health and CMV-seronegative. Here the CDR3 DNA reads TGTGCCAGCAGCCTAGTGACAGGGGGCAATCAGCCCCAGCATTTT. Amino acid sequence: CASSLVTGGNQPQHF.